Listed here are 13 T cell receptor beta chains from one sample, sequenced in a study of OX40 agonist ivuxolimab in advanced cancers. Using immunoSEQ multiplex PCR, the repertoire was profiled, and TCRdb retains in-frame clones only, with some absent. The sample lists 20,000 to 25,000 clones; 77% were seen once. The specimen was CD4+ or CD8+ T cells sorted from blood, collected in a trial of the OX40 agonist ivuxolimab. These receptors all come from an adult with an advanced solid tumor such as melanoma, head and neck, liver or kidney cancer.

Only a few counts were recorded for this clone. V is TRBV9 and J is TRBJ1-2; D is unresolved. The CDR3 sequence is 13 residues long. Between the trimmed V and J ends, which lost 5 bases and 4 bases, there was a span of 12 bases. The V gene's germline CDR1 is SGDLS and CDR2 YYNGEE. CDR3 in amino acids: CASRDLRGYGYTF. For the CDR3, the DNA is TGTGCCAGCAGAGACCTACGGGGCTATGGCTACACCTTC.

The J gene is TRBJ2-3, the V gene TRBV7-7; D not certain. Germline lookup yields CDR1 SSHAT and CDR2 FNYEAQ (reference sequence). There are 15 residues in the CDR3. V gave up 1 base and J gave up 2 bases, with 10 bases separating them. The CDR3 protein is CASSLGTLFTDTQYF. CDR3 bases: TGTGCCAGCAGCTTAGGCACGCTATTCACAGATACGCAGTATTTT.

V gene TRBV2 combines with J gene TRBJ1-5; 8 bases line up with TRBD1. The CDR3 totals 16 residues. J was trimmed by 0 bases and V by 3 bases; bases with no gene match: 4. In germline, CDR1 is SNHLY, CDR2 FYNNEI. The CDR3 DNA is TGTGCCAGCAGTGATCCGGACAGGGCTAGCAATCAGCCCCAGCATTTT. This sequence encodes CASSDPDRASNQPQHF.

The rearrangement joins TRBV6-5 to TRBJ2-5; TRBD2 matches at 8 bases. The germline V gene encodes CDR1 MNHEY and CDR2 SVGAGI. The CDR3 loop spans 14 amino acids. V trimming: 0 bases; J trimming: 5 bases; junction bases outside the gene matches: 2. CDR3 residues: CASSYSPGGETQYF. Here the CDR3 DNA reads TGTGCCAGCAGTTACTCCCCGGGAGGGGAGACCCAGTACTTC.

V and J are TRBV9 and TRBJ2-1; 10 nucleotides agree with TRBD1. The trim removed 3 bases at V and 3 bases at J, leaving 0 bases unmatched. There are 14 residues in the CDR3. Germline V gives CDR1 SGDLS, CDR2 YYNGEE. For the CDR3, the DNA is TGTGCCAGCAGCGGGGACAGGGGCTACAATGAGCAGTTCTTC. It specifies CASSGDRGYNEQFF.

The chain is built from TRBV5-4 and TRBJ2-5; 12 bases line up with TRBD2. The CDR3 runs to 15 residues. The germline V gene encodes CDR1 SGHNT and CDR2 YYREEE (reference sequence). V lost 2 bases to trimming and J lost 3 bases; unmatched junction nucleotides: 2. The CDR3 sequence: CASSFRLAGEETQYF. The CDR3 region has the DNA TGTGCCAGCAGCTTTAGACTAGCGGGGGAAGAGACCCAGTACTTC.

This clone has just a few counts. This sequence joins TRBV7-2 and TRBJ2-7; D is tentatively TRBD1 or TRBD2 (5 bases each). This CDR3 comprises 16 residues. Trimming shortened V by 5 bases and J by 0 bases, and 17 bases separated the two germline ends. From germline, CDR1 is SGHTA and CDR2 FQGNSA. CDR3 nucleotides: TGTGCCAGCAGCATAACGGGGACCGTGAGCTCCTACGAGCAGTACTTC. It encodes CASSITGTVSSYEQYF.

The sample holds one count of this clone. The genes are TRBV9 and TRBJ2-3; TRBD2 agrees at 11 bases. The CDR3 loop spans 18 amino acids. Germline loops: CDR1 SGDLS, CDR2 YYNGEE. The ends lost 4 bases at V and 5 bases at J; junction bases unmatched: 15. CDR3 amino acids: CASSTRHEGTSGKDTQYF. The CDR3 DNA reads TGTGCCAGCAGCACCCGACACGAGGGGACTAGCGGAAAAGATACGCAGTATTTT.

The J gene is TRBJ1-1, the V gene TRBV7-3; possibly TRBD1 for D (5 bases). The CDR3 sequence is 19 residues long. V was pared by 2 bases and J by 0 bases, with 22 bases between. Germline CDR1 and CDR2: SGHTA and FQGTGA. As DNA, the CDR3 is TGTGCCAGCAGCTTAGCCGCGATGGGCAGGGCTGGCATGAACACTGAAGCTTTCTTT. Translated: CASSLAAMGRAGMNTEAFF.

The CDR3 protein is CASSPDFQGTEAFF. The CDR3 DNA is TGTGCCAGCAGCCCCGATTTTCAAGGGACTGAAGCTTTCTTT. V usage is TRBV11-2 and J usage is TRBJ1-1; unclear D gene. The V gene's germline CDR1 is SGHAT and CDR2 FQNNGV. V shed 5 bases and J shed 5 bases, with 15 bases lying between them. There are 14 residues in the CDR3.

V usage is TRBV4-2 and J usage is TRBJ2-1; possible D gene TRBD2, 7 bases. Germline CDR1 LGHNA, CDR2 YNFKEQ. The length of the CDR3 is 16 residues. The germline V and J ends were trimmed by 0 bases and 4 bases, with 13 bases remaining between them. The CDR3 bases are TGTGCCAGCAGCCAAGATTGGGGGGGGCGGTACAATGAGCAGTTCTTC. Its protein is CASSQDWGGRYNEQFF.

The chain recombines TRBV5-6 with TRBJ1-5; 8 bases are shared with TRBD1. This CDR3 contains 16 residues. V shed 0 bases and J 7 bases; nucleotides not matched to a gene: 9. The germline V gene has CDR1 SGHDT and CDR2 YYEEEE. The CDR3: CASSLGGQGRWQPQHF. DNA for the CDR3: TGTGCCAGCAGCTTGGGAGGACAGGGCCGGTGGCAGCCCCAGCATTTT.

This sequence joins TRBV18 and TRBJ2-5, with D hard to call. The length of the CDR3 is 12 residues. Germline V gene data show CDR1 as KGHSH and CDR2 as LQKENI. V lost 4 bases to trimming and J lost 9 bases, with 12 bases between them. In nucleotides, the CDR3 is TGTGCCAGCTCACGGACGCGAACCGCCCAGTACTTC. Residues: CASSRTRTAQYF.